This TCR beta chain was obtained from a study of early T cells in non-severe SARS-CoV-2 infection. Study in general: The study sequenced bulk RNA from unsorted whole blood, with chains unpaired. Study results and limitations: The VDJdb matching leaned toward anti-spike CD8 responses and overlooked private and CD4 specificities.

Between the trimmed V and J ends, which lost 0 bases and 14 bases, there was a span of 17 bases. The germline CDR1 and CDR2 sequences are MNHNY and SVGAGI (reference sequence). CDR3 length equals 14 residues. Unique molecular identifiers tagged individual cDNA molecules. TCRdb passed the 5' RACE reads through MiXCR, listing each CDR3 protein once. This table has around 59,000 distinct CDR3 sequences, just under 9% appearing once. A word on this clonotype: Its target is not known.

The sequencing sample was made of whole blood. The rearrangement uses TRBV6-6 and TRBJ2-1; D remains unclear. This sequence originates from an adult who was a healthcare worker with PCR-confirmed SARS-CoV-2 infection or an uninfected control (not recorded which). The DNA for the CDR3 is TGTGCCAGCAGTTACTCATCCGGGTGGTTGGAAAAGTTCTTC. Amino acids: CASSYSSGWLEKFF.